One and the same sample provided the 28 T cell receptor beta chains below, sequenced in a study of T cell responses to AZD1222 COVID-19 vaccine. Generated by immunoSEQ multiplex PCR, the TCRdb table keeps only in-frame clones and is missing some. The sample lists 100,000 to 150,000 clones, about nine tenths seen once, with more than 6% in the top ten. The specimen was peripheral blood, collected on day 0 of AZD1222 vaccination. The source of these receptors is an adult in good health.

CDR3 amino acids: CAISPGGGYGYTF. In DNA, the CDR3 is TGTGCCATCAGCCCAGGGGGGGGGTATGGCTACACCTTC. The genes are TRBV10-3 and TRBJ1-2; 7 bases are shared with TRBD1. CDR3 length: 13 residues. The V gene's germline CDR1 is ENHRY and CDR2 SYGVKD. V gave up 6 bases and J gave up 5 bases; unmatched junction bases: 6.

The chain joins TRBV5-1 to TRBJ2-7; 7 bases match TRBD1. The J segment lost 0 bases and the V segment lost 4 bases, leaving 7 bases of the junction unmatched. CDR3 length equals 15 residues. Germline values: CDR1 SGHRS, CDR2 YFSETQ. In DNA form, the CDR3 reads TGCGCCAGCAGCCAGGGACAGTGGAACTCCTACGAGCAGTACTTC. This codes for CASSQGQWNSYEQYF. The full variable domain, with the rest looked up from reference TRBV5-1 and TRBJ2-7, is KAGVTQTPRYLIKTRGQQVTLSCSPISGHRSVSWYQQTPGQGLQFLFEYFSETQRNKGNFPGRFSGRQFSNSRSEMNVSTLELGDSALYLCASSQGQWNSYEQYFGPGTRLTVT.

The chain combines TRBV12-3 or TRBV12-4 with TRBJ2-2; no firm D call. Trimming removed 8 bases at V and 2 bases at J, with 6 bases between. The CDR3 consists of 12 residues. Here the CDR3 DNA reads TGTGCCAGCGTAGAAAACACCGGGGAGCTGTTTTTT. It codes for CASVENTGELFF.

CDR3 DNA: TGTGCCAGCAGTTTGGAGACCGAAAAGGATGGCTACACCTTC. This sequence encodes CASSLETEKDGYTF. The chain uses TRBV28 and TRBJ1-2; D gene unclear. The ends were cut back, 3 bases at V and 6 bases at J, with 14 bases in the middle. Germline loops: CDR1 MDHEN, CDR2 SYDVKM. This CDR3 contains 14 residues.

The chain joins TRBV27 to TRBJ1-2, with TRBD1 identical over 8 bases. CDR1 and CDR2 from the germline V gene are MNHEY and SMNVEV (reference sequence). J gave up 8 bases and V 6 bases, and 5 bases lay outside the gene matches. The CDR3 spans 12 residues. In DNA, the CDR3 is TGTGCCAGCAGATCAGGGGGCCGGGGCTACACCTTC. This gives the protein CASRSGGRGYTF.

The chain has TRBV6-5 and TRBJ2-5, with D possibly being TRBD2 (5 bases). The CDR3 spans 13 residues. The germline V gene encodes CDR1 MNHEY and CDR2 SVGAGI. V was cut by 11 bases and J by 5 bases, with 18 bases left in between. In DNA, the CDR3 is TGTGCCGCTGGCCGGGGTCAATGGGAGACCCAGTACTTC. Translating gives CAAGRGQWETQYF.

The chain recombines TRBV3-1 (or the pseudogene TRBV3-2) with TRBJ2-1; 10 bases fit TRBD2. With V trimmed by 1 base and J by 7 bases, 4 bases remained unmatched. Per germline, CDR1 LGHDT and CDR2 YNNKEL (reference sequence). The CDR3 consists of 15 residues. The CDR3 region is CASSQGTSGENEQFF. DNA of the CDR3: TGTGCCAGCAGCCAAGGGACTAGCGGAGAAAATGAGCAGTTCTTC.

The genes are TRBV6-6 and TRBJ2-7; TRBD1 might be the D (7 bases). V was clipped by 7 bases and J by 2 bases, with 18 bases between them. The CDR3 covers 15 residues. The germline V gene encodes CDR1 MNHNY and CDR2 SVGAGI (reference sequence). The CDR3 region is CASNRGRGETYEQYF. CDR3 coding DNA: TGTGCCAGCAATCGCGGCAGGGGGGAAACCTACGAGCAGTACTTC.

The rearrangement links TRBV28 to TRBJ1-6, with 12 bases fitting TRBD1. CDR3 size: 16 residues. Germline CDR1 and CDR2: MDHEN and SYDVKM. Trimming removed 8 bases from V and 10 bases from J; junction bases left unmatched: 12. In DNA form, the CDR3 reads TGTGCCAGCTCGCGGGGGGACAGGGGGCAGAGGTCACCCCTCCACTTT. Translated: CASSRGDRGQRSPLHF.

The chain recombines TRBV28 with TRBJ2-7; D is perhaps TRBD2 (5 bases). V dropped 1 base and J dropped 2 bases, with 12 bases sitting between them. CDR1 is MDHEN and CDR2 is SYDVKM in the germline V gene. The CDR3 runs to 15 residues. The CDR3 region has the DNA TGTGCCAGCAGTTTATCGTGGGAGTCCCCCTACGAGCAGTACTTC. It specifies CASSLSWESPYEQYF. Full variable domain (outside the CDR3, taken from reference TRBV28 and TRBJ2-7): DVKVTQSSRYLVKRTGEKVFLECVQDMDHENMFWYRQDPGLGLRLIYFSYDVKMKEKGDIPEGYSVSREKKERFSLILESASTNQTSMYLCASSLSWESPYEQYFGPGTRLTVT.

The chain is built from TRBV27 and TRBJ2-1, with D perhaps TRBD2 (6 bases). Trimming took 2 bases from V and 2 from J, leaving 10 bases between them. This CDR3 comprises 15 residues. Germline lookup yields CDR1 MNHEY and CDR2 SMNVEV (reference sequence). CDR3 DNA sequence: TGTGCCAGCAGTTTAAGTTTAGCGGCCTACAATGAGCAGTTCTTC. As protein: CASSLSLAAYNEQFF.

The CDR3 region is CASSLAGPPTNEKLFF. In DNA form, the CDR3 reads TGTGCCAGCAGTTTAGCAGGACCCCCAACTAATGAAAAACTGTTTTTT. V is TRBV27 and J is TRBJ1-4, with D uncertain. Trimming took off 2 bases at V and 0 bases at J, with 10 bases between the two ends. This CDR3 contains 16 residues. Looked up from germline, CDR1 is MNHEY and CDR2 is SMNVEV (reference sequence).

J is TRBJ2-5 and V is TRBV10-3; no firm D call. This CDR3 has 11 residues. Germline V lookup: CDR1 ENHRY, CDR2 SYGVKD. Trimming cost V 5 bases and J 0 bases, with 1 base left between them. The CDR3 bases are TGTGCCATCAGTAACCAAGAGACCCAGTACTTC. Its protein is CAISNQETQYF.

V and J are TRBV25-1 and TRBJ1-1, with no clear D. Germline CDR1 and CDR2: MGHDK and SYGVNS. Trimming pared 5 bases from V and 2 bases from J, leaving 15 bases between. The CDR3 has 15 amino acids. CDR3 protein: CASSSPYTPNTEAFF. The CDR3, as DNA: TGTGCCAGCAGTAGCCCTTACACCCCCAACACTGAAGCTTTCTTT.

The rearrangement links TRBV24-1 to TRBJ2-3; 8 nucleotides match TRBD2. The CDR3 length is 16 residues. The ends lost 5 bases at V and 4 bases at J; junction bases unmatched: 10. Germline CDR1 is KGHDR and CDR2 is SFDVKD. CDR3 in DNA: TGTGCCACCAGTGCCCCGGGCGGGAGGAGGCCAGATACGCAGTATTTT. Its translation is CATSAPGGRRPDTQYF.

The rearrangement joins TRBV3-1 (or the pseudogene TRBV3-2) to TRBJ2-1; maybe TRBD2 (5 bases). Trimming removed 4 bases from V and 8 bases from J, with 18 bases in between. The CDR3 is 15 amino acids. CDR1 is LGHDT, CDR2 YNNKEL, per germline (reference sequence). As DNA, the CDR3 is TGTGCCAGCAGCCGGCGTCTAGCCGACGGCGATGAGCAGTTCTTC. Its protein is CASSRRLADGDEQFF.

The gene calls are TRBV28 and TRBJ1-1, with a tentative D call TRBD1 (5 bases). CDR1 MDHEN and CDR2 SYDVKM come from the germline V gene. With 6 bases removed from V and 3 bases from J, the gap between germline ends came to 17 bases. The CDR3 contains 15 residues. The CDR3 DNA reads TGTGCCAGCAGGCAGGGAGAGGGAGGGTACACTGAAGCTTTCTTT. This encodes CASRQGEGGYTEAFF.

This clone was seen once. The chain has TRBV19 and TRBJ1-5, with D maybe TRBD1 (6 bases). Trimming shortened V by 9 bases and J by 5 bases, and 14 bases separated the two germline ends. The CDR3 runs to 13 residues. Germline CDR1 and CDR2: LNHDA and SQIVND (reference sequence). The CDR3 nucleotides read TGTGCCAGCAGCAGGGGCCTCGATCAGCCCCAGCATTTT. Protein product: CASSRGLDQPQHF.

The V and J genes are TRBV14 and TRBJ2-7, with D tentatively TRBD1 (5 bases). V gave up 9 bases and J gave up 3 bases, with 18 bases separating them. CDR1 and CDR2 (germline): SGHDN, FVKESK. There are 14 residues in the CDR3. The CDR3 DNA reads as TGTGCCAGTTCCAAAGGGTCAGGGTACTACGAGCAGTACTTC. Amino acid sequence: CASSKGSGYYEQYF.

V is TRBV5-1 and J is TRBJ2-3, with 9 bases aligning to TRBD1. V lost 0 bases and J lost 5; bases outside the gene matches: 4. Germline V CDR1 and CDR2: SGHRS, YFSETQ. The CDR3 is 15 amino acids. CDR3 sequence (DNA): TGCGCCAGCAGCTTGGATGGACAGGGGTTAGATACGCAGTATTTT. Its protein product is CASSLDGQGLDTQYF.

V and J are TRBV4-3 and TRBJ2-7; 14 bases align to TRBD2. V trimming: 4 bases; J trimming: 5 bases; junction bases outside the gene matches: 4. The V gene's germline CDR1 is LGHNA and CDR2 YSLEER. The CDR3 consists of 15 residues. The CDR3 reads CASSLVGLAGDEQYF. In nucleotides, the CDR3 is TGCGCCAGCAGCCTCGTGGGACTAGCGGGAGACGAGCAGTACTTC.

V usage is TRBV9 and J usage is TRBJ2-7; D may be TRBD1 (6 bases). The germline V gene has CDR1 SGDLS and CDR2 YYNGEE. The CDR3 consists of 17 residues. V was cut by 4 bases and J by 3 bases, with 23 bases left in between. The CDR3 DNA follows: TGTGCCAGCAGCCCCCAGGGGCCAGGACAATTATACTACGAGCAGTACTTC. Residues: CASSPQGPGQLYYEQYF.

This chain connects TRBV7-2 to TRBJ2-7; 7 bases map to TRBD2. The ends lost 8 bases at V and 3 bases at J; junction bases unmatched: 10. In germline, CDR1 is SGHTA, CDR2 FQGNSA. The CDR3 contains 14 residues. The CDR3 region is CASAKSSGNYEQYF. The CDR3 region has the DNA TGTGCCAGCGCCAAGTCCAGCGGGAACTACGAGCAGTACTTC.

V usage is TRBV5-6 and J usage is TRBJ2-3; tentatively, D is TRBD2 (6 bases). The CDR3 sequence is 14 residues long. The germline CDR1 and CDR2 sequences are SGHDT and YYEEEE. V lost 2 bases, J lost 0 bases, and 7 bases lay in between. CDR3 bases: TGTGCCAGCAGCTTAAGCGGGAGCACAGATACGCAGTATTTT. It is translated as CASSLSGSTDTQYF.

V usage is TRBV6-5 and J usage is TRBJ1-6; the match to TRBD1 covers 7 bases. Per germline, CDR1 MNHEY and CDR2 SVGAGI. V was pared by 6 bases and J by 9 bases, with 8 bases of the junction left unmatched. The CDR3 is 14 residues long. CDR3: CASSPGQYGSPLHF. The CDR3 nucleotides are TGTGCCAGCAGCCCGGGACAGTACGGTTCACCCCTCCACTTT.

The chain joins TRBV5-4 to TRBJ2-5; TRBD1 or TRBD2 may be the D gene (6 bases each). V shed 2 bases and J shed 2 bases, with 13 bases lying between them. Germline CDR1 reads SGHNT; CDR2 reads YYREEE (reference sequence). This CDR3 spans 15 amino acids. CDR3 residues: CASSFGGGGQETQYF. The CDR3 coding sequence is TGTGCCAGCAGCTTTGGAGGGGGTGGACAAGAGACCCAGTACTTC.

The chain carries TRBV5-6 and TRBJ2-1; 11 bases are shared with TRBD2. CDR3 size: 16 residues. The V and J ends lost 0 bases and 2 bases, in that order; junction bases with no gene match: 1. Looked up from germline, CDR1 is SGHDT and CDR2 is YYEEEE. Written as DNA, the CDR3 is TGTGCCAGCAGCTTGGGACTAGCGGGGACCTACAATGAGCAGTTCTTC. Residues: CASSLGLAGTYNEQFF.

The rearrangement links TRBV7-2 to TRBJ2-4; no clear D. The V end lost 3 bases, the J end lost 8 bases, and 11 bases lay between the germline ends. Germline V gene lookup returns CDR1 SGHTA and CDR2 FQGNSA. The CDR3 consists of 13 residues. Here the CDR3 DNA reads TGTGCCAGCAGCTTGACCATTATGGACATTCAGTACTTC. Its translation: CASSLTIMDIQYF.